This T cell receptor beta chain originates from a study of radiation and T cells in renal cell carcinoma. Method: immunoSEQ multiplex PCR; TCRdb's copy keeps in-frame clones and lacks some. The profile shows roughly 150,000 clones, roughly 87% of them singletons. The time point: blood 2 weeks post-SBRT. Treatment defined: 15 Gy SBRT to primary tumor, nephrectomy 4 weeks later. The V gene's germline CDR1 is SGHVS and CDR2 FQNEAQ. The CDR3 sequence is 15 residues long. V was cut by 0 bases and J by 10 bases, with 16 bases left in between. V usage is TRBV7-8 and J usage is TRBJ2-1, with D possibly TRBD2 on 5 matching bases. The TCR comes from a woman aged 45-60 years with renal cell carcinoma. The specimen was blood, collected from a patient whose treatment included radiotherapy and nephrectomy. CDR3 loop: CASSLAGSSRGEQFF. The CDR3 DNA sequence: TGTGCCAGCAGCTTAGCGGGGTCCTCCCGAGGGGAGCAGTTCTTC.